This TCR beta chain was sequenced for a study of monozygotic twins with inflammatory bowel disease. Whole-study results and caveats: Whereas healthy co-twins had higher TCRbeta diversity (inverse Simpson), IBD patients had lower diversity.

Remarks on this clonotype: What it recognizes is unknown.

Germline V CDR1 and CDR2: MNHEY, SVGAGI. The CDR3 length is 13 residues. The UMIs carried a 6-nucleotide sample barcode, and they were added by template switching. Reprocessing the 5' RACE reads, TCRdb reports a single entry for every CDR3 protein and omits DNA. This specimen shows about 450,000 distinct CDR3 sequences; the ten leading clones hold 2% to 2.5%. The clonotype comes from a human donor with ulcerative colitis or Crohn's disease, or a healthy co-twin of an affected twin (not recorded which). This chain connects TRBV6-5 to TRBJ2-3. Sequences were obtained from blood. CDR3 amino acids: CASRSGDTDTQYF.